These 25 T cell receptor beta chains share one sample of origin, sequenced in a study of breast tumors, draining lymph nodes, adjacent tissues. The lymph nodes were axillary draining lymph nodes from breast cancer patients. TCRdb processed the multiplex PCR reads anew with MiXCR; each CDR3 protein has one entry. The table includes over 250,000 distinct CDR3 sequences, around 31% detected once. The sequencing sample was made of axillary lymph node tissue. The receptors derive from a female donor with breast cancer. Some clones in this sample may be carry-over from other donors' samples.

Turning to this clonotype: A read error is possible here, since a much larger clone lies one base away. V gene TRBV11-2 combines with J gene TRBJ2-5; perhaps TRBD2 as D (6 bases). This CDR3 contains 15 residues. Trimming took 0 bases from V and 2 from J, leaving 10 bases between them. CDR1 and CDR2 from the germline V gene are SGHAT and FQNNGV. The CDR3 nucleotides read TGTGCCAGCAGCTTAGAGGTCGGGACTCAAGAGACCCAGTACTTC. Protein sequence: CASSLEVGTQETQYF.

This clonotype was detected many times. The chain combines TRBV12-3 or TRBV12-4 with TRBJ2-3; the match to TRBD1 covers 8 bases. The CDR3 is made up of 17 amino acids. J lost 1 base, V lost 6 bases, and 12 bases had no gene match. The CDR3 protein is CASRPTRGLVGTDTQYF. CDR3 nucleotide sequence: TGTGCCAGCAGACCTACCAGGGGGCTTGTGGGCACAGATACGCAGTATTTT.

This clonotype was picked up one time. The chain has TRBV5-1 and TRBJ1-1; maybe TRBD1 (6 bases). The CDR3 has 14 amino acids. Trimming stripped 6 bases from V and 1 base from J, with 13 bases between. CDR1 and CDR2 from the germline V gene are SGHRS and YFSETQ. In nucleotides, the CDR3 is TGCGCCAGCAACTGGGGGACAACGAACACTGAAGCTTTCTTT. It is translated as CASNWGTTNTEAFF.

Notes on this clonotype: One junction end does not reproduce the germline sequence, and a read error may be involved. This sequence joins TRBV29-1 and TRBJ2-1; the D gene is possibly TRBD1 (5 bases). Germline V gives CDR1 SQVTM, CDR2 ANQGSEA. This CDR3 comprises 12 residues. CDR3 region: CGGKRQSNERFF. The DNA for the CDR3 is TGCGGCGGTAAAAGACAGAGCAATGAGCGGTTCTTC.

This clonotype was seen many times. The V gene is TRBV12-3 or TRBV12-4, the J gene TRBJ1-4, with D hard to call. Trimming removed 10 bases at V and 3 bases at J, with 9 bases between. The CDR3 runs to 12 residues. CDR3 nucleotides: TGTGCCACCCATGGACCTAATGAAAAACTGTTTTTT. It specifies CATHGPNEKLFF.

Regarding this clonotype: A read error is possible here, since a much larger clone lies one base away. This chain links TRBV4-1 with TRBJ2-7; D gene ambiguous. Germline V gene sequence: CDR1 MGHRA, CDR2 YSYEKL. The CDR3 spans 17 residues. The CDR3: CASSHPAQNDGTYEQHF. The CDR3 nucleotides are TGCGCCAGCAGCCATCCCGCTCAAAACGACGGCACCTACGAGCAGCACTTC.

A remark on this clonotype: The junction departs from germline at one end; a sequencing error may be responsible. The chain has TRBV24-1 and TRBJ2-7; 9 bases agree with TRBD2. Germline V lookup: CDR1 KGHDR, CDR2 SFDVKD. The CDR3 extends over 15 amino acids. The CDR3 loop is CATSAGGGDLYEAVF. The CDR3 DNA follows: TGTGCCACCAGTGCGGGCGGGGGGGATCTTTACGAGGCAGTCTTT.

By frequency in the sample, this clonotype is medium-sized (0.01 to 0.1%). This rearrangement joins TRBV11-3 to TRBJ2-3; D possibly corresponds to TRBD2 (7 bases). The CDR3 consists of 14 residues. The V gene lost 3 bases and the J gene lost 3 bases, with 10 bases spanning the gap. Germline CDR1 SGHNT, CDR2 YENEEA. Here the CDR3 reads CASSLGGPTDTQYF. CDR3 sequence (DNA): TGTGCCAGCAGCTTGGGGGGGCCGACAGATACGCAGTATTTT.

Regarding this clonotype: Mismatch with germline at one junction end may stem from a read error. The gene calls are TRBV11-2 and TRBJ2-7, with a tentative D call TRBD1 (5 bases). The CDR3 covers 16 residues. Germline-derived CDR1 and CDR2 are SGHAT and FQNNGV. The CDR3 DNA is TGTGCCGGCAGCTCTCTTCTTCCAGGGCTAGGCGCTGAGCAGTACTTC. Protein: CAGSSLLPGLGAEQYF.

This clonotype was observed many times. The V call is TRBV5-1, the J call TRBJ2-7, with D maybe TRBD2 (6 bases). Trimming took off 4 bases at V and 2 bases at J, with 13 bases between the two ends. Germline assignment: CDR1 SGHRS and CDR2 YFSETQ. This CDR3 region has 14 residues. Here the CDR3 reads CASSLGLSTYEQYF. The CDR3 nucleotides read TGCGCCAGCAGCCTGGGACTGTCAACCTACGAGCAGTACTTC.

In regard to this clonotype: A much larger clone lies a single base off, so this may be a read error. V gene TRBV19 combines with J gene TRBJ2-3, with D unclear. The V end was cut by 4 bases, the J end by 4 bases, with 15 bases between. Germline values: CDR1 LNHDA, CDR2 SQIVND (reference sequence). This CDR3 is 15 amino acids long. The CDR3, as DNA: TGTGCCAGTAGTACTGGGCGCTACGGCGCAGATACGCAGTATTTT. As protein: CASSTGRYGADTQYF.

This clonotype was detected ten times or more. The chain carries TRBV14 and TRBJ2-2; 8 bases agree with TRBD2. The V and J ends lost 0 bases and 3 bases, in that order; junction bases with no gene match: 15. The CDR3 contains 20 residues. Germline V CDR1 and CDR2: SGHDN, FVKESK. The CDR3 here is CASSQEKRERVGRHTGELFF. The CDR3 DNA sequence: TGTGCCAGCAGCCAAGAAAAGCGGGAGCGGGTAGGTAGACACACCGGGGAGCTGTTTTTT. Full variable domain (remainder filled in from reference TRBV14 and TRBJ2-2): EAGVTQFPSHSVIEKGQTVTLRCDPISGHDNLYWYRRVMGKEIKFLLHFVKESKQDESGMPNNRFLAERTGGTYSTLKVQPAELEDSGVYFCASSQEKRERVGRHTGELFFGEGSRLTVL.

In the case of this clonotype: Since a much larger clone is just one base distant, this may be a read error. The V call is TRBV6-5, the J call TRBJ2-7; TRBD2 aligns across 7 bases. The CDR3 has 15 amino acids. Germline-derived CDR1 and CDR2 are MNHEY and SVGAGI. V was pared by 6 bases and J by 1 base, with 9 bases of the junction left unmatched. The CDR3 sequence is CASRRERGGSYEQYV. The CDR3 DNA follows: TGTGCCAGCAGGAGGGAAAGGGGAGGGTCCTACGAGCAGTACGTC.

CDR3 nucleotides: TGTGCCAGCAGCCCTTACCTCTCGGGTAGTGAAAAACTGTTTTTT. It codes for CASSPYLSGSEKLFF. The chain uses TRBV7-2 and TRBJ1-4; no clear D gene. CDR3 length: 15 residues. V lost 5 bases and J 7 bases, leaving 17 bases between the germline ends. CDR1 SGHTA and CDR2 FQGNSA come from the germline V gene.

This clonotype was seen only a few times. The gene calls are TRBV5-4 and TRBJ2-6; D might be TRBD2 (6 bases). This CDR3 region has 19 residues. Trimming left V 2 bases short and J 1 base short, with 19 bases between. Germline V CDR1 and CDR2: SGHNT, YYREEE (reference sequence). Here the CDR3 reads CASSFRTLGGLSGANVLTF. In DNA form, the CDR3 reads TGTGCCAGCAGCTTCCGGACCCTGGGGGGATTATCTGGGGCCAACGTCCTGACTTTC.

CDR3 protein: CASSLNAYEQYF. CDR3 DNA sequence: TGTGCCAGCTCACTCAACGCTTACGAGCAGTACTTC. This sequence joins TRBV18 and TRBJ2-7; D is unresolved. Germline V gives CDR1 KGHSH, CDR2 LQKENI. The CDR3 is made up of 12 amino acids. The V end lost 4 bases, the J end lost 4 bases, and 8 bases lay between the germline ends. The full variable domain, with the rest looked up from reference TRBV18 and TRBJ2-7, is NAGVMQNPRHLVRRRGQEARLRCSPMKGHSHVYWYRQLPEEGLKFMVYLQKENIIDESGMPKERFSAEFPKEGPSILRIQQVVRGDSAAYFCASSLNAYEQYFGPGTRLTVT.

Concerning this clonotype itself: With a much larger clone just one base away, this may be a read error. This chain connects TRBV19 to TRBJ1-5; D is possibly TRBD1 (6 bases). V gave up 4 bases and J gave up 6 bases, with 10 bases separating them. This CDR3 comprises 13 residues. Germline values: CDR1 LNHDA, CDR2 SQIVND (reference sequence). The CDR3 spells CASSTDSGQPQHF. The CDR3 DNA sequence: TGTGCCAGTAGTACGGACAGTGGTCAGCCCCAGCATTTT. The whole variable domain, filled in from reference TRBV19 and TRBJ1-5, reads DGGITQSPKYLFRKEGQNVTLSCEQNLNHDAMYWYRQDPGQGLRLIYYSQIVNDFQKGDIAEGYSVSREKKESFPLTVTSAQKNPTAFYLCASSTDSGQPQHFGDGTRLSIL.

This clonotype was detected ten times or more. V gene TRBV7-2 combines with J gene TRBJ2-7; D gene ambiguous. From germline, CDR1 is SGHTA and CDR2 FQGNSA. The V end was cut by 5 bases, the J end by 0 bases, with 8 bases between. CDR3 length: 13 amino acids. CDR3: CASSGPSSYEQYF. Here the CDR3 DNA reads TGTGCCAGCAGCGGACCTAGCTCCTACGAGCAGTACTTC.

The chain joins TRBV6-1 to TRBJ2-3; 13 bases match TRBD2. In germline, CDR1 is MNHNS, CDR2 SASEGT. V lost 6 bases and J lost 4; bases outside the gene matches: 13. This CDR3 spans 18 amino acids. CDR3 sequence reads: CASSFTGTSGTWADTQYF. The CDR3 nucleotides read TGTGCCAGCAGCTTTACCGGGACTAGCGGGACTTGGGCAGATACGCAGTATTTT.

The chain has TRBV11-1 and TRBJ1-4; 10 nucleotides agree with TRBD1. J was trimmed by 2 bases and V by 5 bases; bases with no gene match: 2. CDR1 is SGHAT, CDR2 FQDESV, per germline (reference sequence). The CDR3 loop spans 15 amino acids. CDR3: CASSRDRGTNEKLFF. CDR3 in DNA: TGTGCCAGCAGCCGGGACAGGGGCACTAATGAAAAACTGTTTTTT. Full variable domain (missing parts from reference TRBV11-1 and TRBJ1-4): EAEVAQSPRYKITEKSQAVAFWCDPISGHATLYWYRQILGQGPELLVQFQDESVVDDSQLPKDRFSAERLKGVDSTLKIQPAELGDSAMYLCASSRDRGTNEKLFFGSGTQLSVL.

In this sample, this clonotype turned up once. The V call is TRBV14, the J call TRBJ1-1; D is possibly TRBD1 (6 bases). Trimming took off 0 bases at V and 3 bases at J, with 11 bases between the two ends. Germline loops: CDR1 SGHDN, CDR2 FVKESK. The CDR3 has 15 amino acids. CDR3 bases: TGTGCCAGCAGCCAAGAATGGGGGGCGTACACTGAAGCTTTCTTT. Translated: CASSQEWGAYTEAFF. Full variable domain (missing parts from reference TRBV14 and TRBJ1-1): EAGVTQFPSHSVIEKGQTVTLRCDPISGHDNLYWYRRVMGKEIKFLLHFVKESKQDESGMPNNRFLAERTGGTYSTLKVQPAELEDSGVYFCASSQEWGAYTEAFFGQGTRLTVV.

This clonotype has a count of ten or more. The chain has TRBV25-1 and TRBJ1-5; no reliable D call. The CDR3 sequence is 14 residues long. The germline V gene encodes CDR1 MGHDK and CDR2 SYGVNS. V was pared by 9 bases and J by 4 bases, with 16 bases between. This chain's CDR3 is CASRPSGDNQPQHF. The DNA of the CDR3 is TGTGCCAGTCGCCCTTCAGGTGATAATCAGCCCCAGCATTTT.

The chain uses TRBV20-1 and TRBJ1-4; TRBD1 matches at 10 bases. V lost 3 bases, J lost 6 bases, and 4 bases stayed unmatched. The CDR3 loop spans 14 amino acids. Germline CDR1 reads DFQATT; CDR2 reads SNEGSKA (reference sequence). The CDR3 sequence is CSASSDRGDEKLFF. As DNA, the CDR3 is TGCAGTGCTAGCTCGGACAGGGGGGATGAAAAACTGTTTTTT.

The J gene is TRBJ1-1, the V gene TRBV2; no reliable D call. Germline-derived CDR1 and CDR2 are SNHLY and FYNNEI. The V end lost 5 bases, the J end lost 0 bases, and 13 bases lay between the germline ends. This CDR3 spans 15 amino acids. The CDR3 spells CASSWSTGMNTEAFF. DNA of the CDR3: TGTGCCAGCAGTTGGTCGACGGGGATGAACACTGAAGCTTTCTTT.

This clonotype came up many times. The V and J genes are TRBV10-3 and TRBJ2-5, with TRBD2 matching 11 bases. Germline V gene sequence: CDR1 ENHRY, CDR2 SYGVKD. CDR3 length equals 13 residues. The J segment lost 2 bases and the V segment lost 10 bases, leaving 3 bases of the junction unmatched. The CDR3 loop reads CATGTSGQETQYF. CDR3 DNA sequence: TGTGCCACTGGGACTAGCGGTCAAGAGACCCAGTACTTC.